This record covers a single T cell receptor beta chain. No antigen is known for it. Base-call qualities are not available, and no considerably larger clone is one nucleotide away. CDR3 length: 12 amino acids, cysteine to phenylalanine. Only CDR3 DNA is held: 36 bases, read in frame from base 1. At the junction V is shortened by 5 bases and J by 2 bases, with 5 bases in between. The germline V gene yields SGHAT for CDR1 and FQNNGV for CDR2. This entry comes from a study of shared clonotypes between healthy human individuals (TCRdb year 2020). Context from the whole study: A couple of women and a few men aged 18 to 49 years were included in the cohort. For each donor, CD4 naive and CD4 memory were each given three plates, CD8 naive was given two plates, and CD8 memory was given one plate. To estimate repertoire size and how much clonotype sharing occurs between individuals, the study deeply sequenced the blood TCR repertoires of five healthy adults. Libraries were prepared and TCR repertoires were sequenced by different laboratories using diverse techniques, in order to increase sequencing depth and limit assay-specific biases. Leukapheresis yielded between about 0.85 and 9.5 billion PBMCs per donor.

The donors were healthy, HIV-negative adults with no recently reported acute infections or vaccinations. Every donor was a Caucasian adult residing in Nashville, Tennessee, USA. CD4+ T cells were enriched through magnetic negative selection, after which naive cells were positively selected on CD45RA and the remaining negative fraction served as the memory subset. After blood collection by leukapheresis, PBMCs were isolated using Ficoll-Histopaque density gradient centrifugation and then cryopreserved in the vapor phase of liquid nitrogen. Analytical flow cytometry was used to check the purity and quantity of each magnetically sorted T cell population. Each sorted fraction had its genomic DNA isolated and then quantified by UV absorbance on a Nanodrop 2000c. TCR CDR3 regions were amplified from genomic DNA by multiplex PCR using the deep immunoSEQ assay. Genomic DNA extracted from each cell subset was distributed evenly over all wells of several immunoSEQ 96-well plates, and each plate served as one replicate. For sorted subsets, about 210 ng of genomic DNA, equivalent to around 29,000 T cell genomes, went into each replicate PCR. Purified libraries were quantified with a Qubit 3.0 fluorometer, sized on a Bioanalyzer 2100, and re-quantified with the KAPA Library Quantification kit. Each immunoSEQ 96-well plate was sequenced on its own single-read 150-cycle Illumina NextSeq 550 flow cell. In the source study's methods: Because the immunoSEQ output held only junctional sequences and lacked quality scores, the filtering could not match the filtering applied to full-length reads. Sequences were annotated with PyIR, a Python wrapper for IgBLAST v1.9, and V/J genes and CDR3 were assigned using IMGT germline references. Reads with weak V/J assignments (E-value above 1e-6), missing CDR3, stop codons, out-of-frame junctions, or ambiguous translated residues were removed. A V3J clonotype was defined by an identical inferred V gene, J gene, and CDR3 amino acid sequence. The percentage overlap between two repertoires was calculated by dividing the number of shared unique clonotypes by the size of the smaller repertoire. Three approaches were used to assess repertoire richness: RTK rarefaction, the Chao1 estimator, and Recon v2.1 estimates of unobserved clonotypes. For all TCRbeta clonotypes obtained by the gDNA method from a few donors, generation probabilities were computed with OLGA. The table was pulled from immuneACCESS by TCRdb, which kept in-frame rearrangements only. Such tables lose some clones; where checked, under half of the loss comes from unresolved V genes, and the rest has no known cause. The DNA was the basis for D and trimming; V, J and clone size are from that table. The sample profile shows 1 million to 1.2 million clones; about 72% of them were found once. The ten largest clones take up approximately 0.95% of the sample.

Results the study describes overall, beyond this receptor: Compared with non-shared clonotypes, clonotypes shared by all four sorted-subset donors had higher generation probabilities. Pairwise subsampling indicated that sequencing depth was expected to affect the degree of clonotype sharing among donors. Rarefaction of sorted-subset datasets indicated incomplete sequencing despite the large sequencing depth. When several donors were compared, the shared fraction of clonotypes was about 5.5% for naive CD4, less than 4% for naive CD8, 2% to 2.5% for memory CD4, and roughly 0.43% for memory CD8. Sampling was limited to blood, and TCR repertoires in tissue likely differ from TCR repertoires in blood. Because the study included only a small number of donors, the genetic and exposure-history diversity represented was limited. Naive subsets generally had larger estimated clonotype richness than memory subsets did.

This TCR came from a man between 18 and 35 years old in good health. Some clones in this sample may be carry-over from other donors' samples. The sequenced sample was memory CD4+ T cells from PBMCs. The cell subset or site tag for this specimen amounts to: CD45RA-negative fraction. The receptor chain draws on TRBV11-2 and TRBJ2-3; no D segment can be confidently identified. The CDR3 loop reads CASSLITDTQYF. The DNA sequence is as follows: TGTGCCAGCAGCCTAATCACAGATACGCAGTATTTT.